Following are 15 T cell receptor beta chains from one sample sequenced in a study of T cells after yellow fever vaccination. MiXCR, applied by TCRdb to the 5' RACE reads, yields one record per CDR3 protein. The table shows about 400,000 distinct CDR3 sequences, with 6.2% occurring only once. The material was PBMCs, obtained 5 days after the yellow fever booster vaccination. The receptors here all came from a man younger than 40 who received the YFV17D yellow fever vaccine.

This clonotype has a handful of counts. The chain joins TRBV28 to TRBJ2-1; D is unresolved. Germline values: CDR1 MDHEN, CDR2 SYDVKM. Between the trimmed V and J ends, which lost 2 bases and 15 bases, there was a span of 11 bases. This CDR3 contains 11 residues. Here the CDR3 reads CASSLNSGWFF. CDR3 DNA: TGTGCCAGCAGTTTAAATAGTGGGTGGTTCTTC.

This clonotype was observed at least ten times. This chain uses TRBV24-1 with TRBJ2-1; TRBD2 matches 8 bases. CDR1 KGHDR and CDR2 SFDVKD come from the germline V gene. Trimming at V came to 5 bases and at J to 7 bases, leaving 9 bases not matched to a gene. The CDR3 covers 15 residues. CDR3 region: CATSVGREGQNEQFF. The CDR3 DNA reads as TGTGCCACCAGTGTGGGTCGGGAGGGCCAAAATGAGCAGTTCTTC.

DNA of the CDR3: TGTGCCAGCAGCCGGCAGGCCAGGGTGGAGACCCAGTACTTC. Translating gives CASSRQARVETQYF. The rearrangement uses TRBV3-1 and TRBJ2-5, with a weak D call TRBD1 (5 bases). The length of the CDR3 is 14 residues. The germline V and J ends were trimmed by 4 bases and 5 bases, with 14 bases remaining between them. Germline V gene data show CDR1 as LGHDT and CDR2 as YNNKEL (reference sequence).

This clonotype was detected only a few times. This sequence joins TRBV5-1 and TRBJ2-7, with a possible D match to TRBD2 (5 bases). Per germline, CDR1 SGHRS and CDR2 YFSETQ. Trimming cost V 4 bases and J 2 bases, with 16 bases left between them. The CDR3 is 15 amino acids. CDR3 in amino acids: CASSEGSTPAYEQYF. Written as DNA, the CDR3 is TGCGCCAGCAGCGAGGGTTCGACTCCCGCCTACGAGCAGTACTTC.

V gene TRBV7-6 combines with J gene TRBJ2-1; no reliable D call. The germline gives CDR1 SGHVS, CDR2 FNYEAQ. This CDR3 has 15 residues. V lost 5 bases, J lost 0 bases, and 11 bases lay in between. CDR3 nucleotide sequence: TGTGCCAGCAGCGCCACCCCAGGCTCCTACAATGAGCAGTTCTTC. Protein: CASSATPGSYNEQFF.

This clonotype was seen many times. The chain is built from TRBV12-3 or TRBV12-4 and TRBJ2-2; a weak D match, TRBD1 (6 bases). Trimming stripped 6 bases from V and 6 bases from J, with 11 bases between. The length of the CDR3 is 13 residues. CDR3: CASRDSQAGELFF. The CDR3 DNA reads TGTGCCAGCAGGGACAGCCAGGCCGGGGAGCTGTTTTTT.

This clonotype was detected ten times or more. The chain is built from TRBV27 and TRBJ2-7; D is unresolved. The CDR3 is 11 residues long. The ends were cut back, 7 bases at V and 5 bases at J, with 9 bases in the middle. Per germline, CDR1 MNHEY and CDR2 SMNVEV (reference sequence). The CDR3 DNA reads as TGTGCCAGCATCCTTCAAAACGAGCAGTACTTC. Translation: CASILQNEQYF.

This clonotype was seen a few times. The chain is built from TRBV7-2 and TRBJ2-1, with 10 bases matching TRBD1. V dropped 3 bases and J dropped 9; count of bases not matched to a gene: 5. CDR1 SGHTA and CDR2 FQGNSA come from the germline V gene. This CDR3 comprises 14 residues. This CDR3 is CASSLDRGMSEQFF. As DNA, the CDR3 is TGTGCCAGCAGCTTGGACAGGGGGATGAGTGAGCAGTTCTTC.

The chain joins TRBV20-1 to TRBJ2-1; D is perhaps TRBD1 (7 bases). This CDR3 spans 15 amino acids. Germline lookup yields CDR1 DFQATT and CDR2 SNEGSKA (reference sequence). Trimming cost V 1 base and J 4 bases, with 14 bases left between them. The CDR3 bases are TGCAGTGCTAGAGGGCAGGGGGGCAGTTACAATGAGCAGTTCTTC. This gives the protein CSARGQGGSYNEQFF.

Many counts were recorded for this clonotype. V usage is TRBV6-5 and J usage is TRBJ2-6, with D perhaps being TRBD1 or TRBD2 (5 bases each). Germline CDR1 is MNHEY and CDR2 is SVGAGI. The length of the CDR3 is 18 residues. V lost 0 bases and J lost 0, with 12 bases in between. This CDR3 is CASSYSPGTFSGANVLTF. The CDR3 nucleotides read TGTGCCAGCAGTTACTCGCCCGGGACGTTCTCTGGGGCCAACGTCCTGACTTTC.

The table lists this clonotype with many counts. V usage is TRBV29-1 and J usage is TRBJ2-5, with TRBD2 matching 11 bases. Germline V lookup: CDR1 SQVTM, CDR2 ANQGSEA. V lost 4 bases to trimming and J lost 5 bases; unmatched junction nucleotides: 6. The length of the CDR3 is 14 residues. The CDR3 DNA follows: TGCAGCGTTGCGACTAGCGGGATAGGGGAGACCCAGTACTTC. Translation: CSVATSGIGETQYF.

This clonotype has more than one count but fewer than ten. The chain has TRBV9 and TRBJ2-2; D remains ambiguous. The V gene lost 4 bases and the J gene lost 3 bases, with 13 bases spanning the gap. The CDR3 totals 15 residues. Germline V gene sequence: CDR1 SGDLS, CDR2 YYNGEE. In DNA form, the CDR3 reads TGTGCCAGCAGCCGTTCGAACCAATACACCGGGGAGCTGTTTTTT. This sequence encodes CASSRSNQYTGELFF.

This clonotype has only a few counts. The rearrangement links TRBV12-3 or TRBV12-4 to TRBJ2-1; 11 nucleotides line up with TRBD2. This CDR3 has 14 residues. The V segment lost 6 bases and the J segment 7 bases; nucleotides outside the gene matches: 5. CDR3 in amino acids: CASRTSGSWNEQFF. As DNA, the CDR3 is TGTGCCAGCAGAACTAGCGGGAGTTGGAATGAGCAGTTCTTC.

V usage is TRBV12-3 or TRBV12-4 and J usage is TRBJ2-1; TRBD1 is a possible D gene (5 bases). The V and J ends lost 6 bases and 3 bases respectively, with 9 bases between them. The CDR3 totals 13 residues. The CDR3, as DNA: TGTGCCAGCAGCTGGGGCCACTACAATGAGCAGTTCTTC. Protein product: CASSWGHYNEQFF.

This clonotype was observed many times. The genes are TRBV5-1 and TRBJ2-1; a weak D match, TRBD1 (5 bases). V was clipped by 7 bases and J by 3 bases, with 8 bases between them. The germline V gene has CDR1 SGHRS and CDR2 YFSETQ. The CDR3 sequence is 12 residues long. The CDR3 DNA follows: TGCGCCAGCGGTGACAGCTACAATGAGCAGTTCTTC. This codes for CASGDSYNEQFF.